The rows below give T cell receptor beta chains drawn from one sample of a study of control samples from healthy donors and cancer patients. The protocol was immunoSEQ multiplex PCR, while the TCRdb copy is restricted to in-frame clones and leaves out a portion. The repertoire holds 150,000 to 200,000 clones, with roughly 89% as singletons. Specimen: blood. The receptors were sampled from a woman aged 45-60 years in good health. The CDR3 runs from the conserved cysteine through the conserved F or W. D genes are given only for firm matches.

V gene,D gene,CDR3 length,J gene,CDR3 DNA,CDR3 protein
TRBV21-1,-,16,TRBJ2-3,TGTGCCAGCAGCAAAAAGGGAGCGTGCACTCCGGATACGCAGTATTTT,CASSKKGACTPDTQYF
TRBV5-1,-,14,TRBJ1-5,TGCGCCAGCAGCTTTTTGGGGGGGGATCAGCCCCAGCATTTT,CASSFLGGDQPQHF
TRBV28,TRBD1,15,TRBJ1-5,TGTGCCAGCAGTTTGGCGACAGGGGGCTACCAGCCCCAGCATTTT,CASSLATGGYQPQHF
TRBV18,TRBD1,15,TRBJ2-1,TGTGCCAGCTCACCACCGGGGACAGACTCCAATGAGCAGTTCTTC,CASSPPGTDSNEQFF
TRBV6-5,-,13,TRBJ1-2,TGTGCCAGCACCCTGGCAGGGCTCGGTGGCTACACCTTC,CASTLAGLGGYTF
TRBV3-1/TRBV3-2,TRBD2,17,TRBJ2-3,TGTGCCAGCAGCCAGCTGGGACTAGCGGGGACGGAAGATACGCAGTATTTT,CASSQLGLAGTEDTQYF
TRBV11-2,TRBD2,15,TRBJ2-7,TGTGCCAGCAGCTTCGATCTAGCGGGGGGGAGGGAGCAGTACTTC,CASSFDLAGGREQYF
TRBV12-5,-,17,TRBJ1-2,TGTGCTAGTGGTTTTACCCCAACCATAGAACCCCGCTATGGCTACACCTTC,CASGFTPTIEPRYGYTF
TRBV18,TRBD2,17,TRBJ2-3,TGTGCCAGCTCACCATTTGACCAAGCGGGAGGCACAGATACGCAGTATTTT,CASSPFDQAGGTDTQYF
TRBV12-5,-,15,TRBJ2-1,TGTGCTAGTGGTTTCCAGGTGACCTCCTACAATGAGCAGTTCTTC,CASGFQVTSYNEQFF
TRBV5-1,-,14,TRBJ2-5,TGCGCCAGCAGCTTGGCGCAGGGTCGGGAGACCCAGTACTTC,CASSLAQGRETQYF
TRBV30,-,15,TRBJ2-7,TGTGCCTGGAGTGTACGAGGGTCCGAGGCCGCCGAGCAGTACTTC,CAWSVRGSEAAEQYF
TRBV27,-,15,TRBJ1-5,TGTGCCAGCAGTTTAAGAGGGCTATACAATCAGCCCCAGCATTTT,CASSLRGLYNQPQHF